These 32 T cell receptor beta chains originate from one sample sequenced in a study of cytomegalovirus exposure and HLA in healthy donors. PCR used 60 Vbeta primers and 13 Jbeta primers. The table came from immunoSEQ multiplex PCR; TCRdb's copy has only in-frame clones and leaves some out. This repertoire includes over 200,000 clones. Sequencing input: PBMCs. All receptors come from a woman aged 25 to 45 in good health and CMV-seropositive.

The V and J genes are TRBV10-3 and TRBJ1-5; TRBD1 matches 9 bases. Germline V gene lookup returns CDR1 ENHRY and CDR2 SYGVKD. The CDR3 has 14 residues. Unmatched junction bases numbered 8, after V lost 10 bases and J lost 4 bases. CDR3 region: CASRDRALNQPQHF. The CDR3 bases are TGTGCCAGTAGGGACAGGGCCTTGAATCAGCCCCAGCATTTT.

J is TRBJ1-1 and V is TRBV5-1; 7 bases are shared with TRBD1. The CDR3 runs 15 residues. The germline V gene has CDR1 SGHRS and CDR2 YFSETQ. V lost 0 bases to trimming and J lost 4 bases; unmatched junction nucleotides: 6. The CDR3 DNA sequence: TGCGCCAGCAGCTTGGGGTCACAGGGGAGCACTGAAGCTTTCTTT. This translates into CASSLGSQGSTEAFF. Full variable domain (rest looked up from reference TRBV5-1 and TRBJ1-1): KAGVTQTPRYLIKTRGQQVTLSCSPISGHRSVSWYQQTPGQGLQFLFEYFSETQRNKGNFPGRFSGRQFSNSRSEMNVSTLELGDSALYLCASSLGSQGSTEAFFGQGTRLTVV.

The chain has TRBV13 and TRBJ1-3; tentative D call: TRBD1 (5 bases). The germline V gene encodes CDR1 PRHDT and CDR2 FYEKMQ (reference sequence). Trimming took 5 bases from V and 2 from J, leaving 10 bases between them. CDR3 length: 14 amino acids. CDR3 nucleotides: TGTGCCAGCAGCCCCAGGGTTACTGGAAACACCATATATTTT. Its translation is CASSPRVTGNTIYF.

The gene calls are TRBV6-6 and TRBJ1-5; D is ambiguous. Germline assignment: CDR1 MNHNY and CDR2 SVGAGI (reference sequence). V lost 0 bases and J 4 bases, leaving 7 bases between the germline ends. The CDR3 totals 14 residues. Here the CDR3 reads CASSYSQVNQPQHF. CDR3 nucleotide sequence: TGTGCCAGCAGTTACTCGCAGGTAAATCAGCCCCAGCATTTT.

The rearrangement links TRBV20-1 to TRBJ1-2; possibly TRBD1 for D (6 bases). V lost 3 bases and J lost 7, with 9 bases in between. Germline assignment: CDR1 DFQATT and CDR2 SNEGSKA (reference sequence). The CDR3 extends over 11 amino acids. The CDR3 reads CSASEGVGYTF. The CDR3 nucleotides read TGCAGTGCTAGTGAGGGGGTTGGCTACACCTTC.

The chain employs TRBV19 and TRBJ2-3, with 7 bases fitting TRBD2. Looked up from germline, CDR1 is LNHDA and CDR2 is SQIVND (reference sequence). J lost 6 bases, V lost 3 bases, and 3 bases had no gene match. This CDR3 has 13 residues. The CDR3 loop is CASSIRLADTQYF. The CDR3, as DNA: TGTGCCAGTAGTATTAGACTAGCTGATACGCAGTATTTT.

The V and J genes are TRBV7-9 and TRBJ2-3, with 7 bases identical to TRBD2. The CDR3 is 17 residues long. After removal of 1 base from V and 2 bases from J, the junction contained 9 bases not matched to a gene. Germline values: CDR1 SEHNR, CDR2 FQNEAQ (reference sequence). DNA of the CDR3: TGTGCCAGCAGCTTAGGTGGGAGGGCAGCCACCACAGATACGCAGTATTTT. Encoded protein: CASSLGGRAATTDTQYF.

The CDR3 spells CASSSPIFPYEQYF. CDR3 nucleotides: TGTGCCAGCAGCTCCCCTATATTTCCCTACGAGCAGTACTTC. This chain uses TRBV28 with TRBJ2-7; D gene uncertain. V was cut by 6 bases and J by 2 bases, with 14 bases left in between. Germline V gives CDR1 MDHEN, CDR2 SYDVKM. The CDR3 spans 14 residues.

The rearrangement uses TRBV5-5 and TRBJ2-7, with 12 nucleotides matching TRBD2. Germline assignment: CDR1 SGHKS and CDR2 YYEKEE (reference sequence). The junction had 3 bases not matched to a gene; V was cut back by 3 bases and J by 2 bases. The CDR3 spans 15 residues. The CDR3 bases are TGTGCCAGCAGCTACCTAGCGGGGGGGACCTACGAGCAGTACTTC. Translation: CASSYLAGGTYEQYF.

The genes are TRBV30 and TRBJ2-3; 8 bases are a match to TRBD1. The CDR3 extends over 12 amino acids. Germline CDR1 and CDR2: GTSNPN and SVGIG (reference sequence). V shed 8 bases, J shed 1 base, and the junction held 2 bases outside the gene matches. CDR3 sequence reads: CAADRGTDTQYF. The CDR3 DNA sequence: TGTGCCGCGGACAGGGGCACAGATACGCAGTATTTT.

The J gene is TRBJ1-6, the V gene TRBV6-1; no reliable D call. Germline CDR1 is MNHNS and CDR2 is SASEGT. This CDR3 is 13 amino acids long. The V end lost 2 bases, the J end lost 4 bases, and 3 bases lay between the germline ends. CDR3 sequence reads: CASSERYNSPLHF. CDR3 DNA sequence: TGTGCCAGCAGTGAACGGTATAATTCACCCCTCCACTTT.

This chain links TRBV2 with TRBJ2-7; maybe TRBD1 (6 bases). Trimming cost V 6 bases and J 3 bases, with 9 bases left between them. The CDR3 contains 12 residues. Germline CDR1 is SNHLY and CDR2 is FYNNEI. Here the CDR3 reads CASRGDNYEQYF. In DNA, the CDR3 is TGTGCCAGCAGGGGGGACAACTACGAGCAGTACTTC.

The V and J genes are TRBV5-6 and TRBJ2-2; 7 bases line up with TRBD1. CDR1 and CDR2 (germline): SGHDT, YYEEEE. There are 15 residues in the CDR3. V shed 4 bases, J shed 4 bases, and the junction held 7 bases outside the gene matches. The CDR3 loop is CASSPDRMSTGELFF. CDR3 DNA sequence: TGTGCCAGCAGCCCGGACAGGATGTCCACCGGGGAGCTGTTTTTT.

The chain carries TRBV10-3 and TRBJ2-2; weak D call: TRBD1 (7 bases). The CDR3 has 24 amino acids. Trimming pared 2 bases from V and 7 bases from J, leaving 41 bases between. CDR1 and CDR2 from the germline V gene are ENHRY and SYGVKD. CDR3 nucleotide sequence: TGTGCCATCAGTGAGCCCGACCTCCAGGAGGGCAGGGGGTTACCCTCAGCCCGTAACGGGGAGCTGTTTTTT. This encodes CAISEPDLQEGRGLPSARNGELFF.

The chain carries TRBV28 and TRBJ2-7; D call uncertain. V dropped 6 bases and J dropped 3 bases, with 21 bases sitting between them. Looked up from germline, CDR1 is MDHEN and CDR2 is SYDVKM. The CDR3 length is 16 residues. The CDR3 DNA follows: TGTGCCAGCAGAGATCCGGTTAAATTCGGAGACTACGAGCAGTACTTC. Translation gives CASRDPVKFGDYEQYF.

The chain is built from TRBV4-3 and TRBJ2-7; TRBD2 matches at 10 bases. V shed 1 base and J 2 bases; nucleotides not matched to a gene: 5. The CDR3 is 16 residues long. The germline V gene has CDR1 LGHNA and CDR2 YSLEER. The CDR3 coding sequence is TGCGCCAGCAGCCAAGGGCCAGCGGGAGGGACCTACGAGCAGTACTTC. Translated: CASSQGPAGGTYEQYF.

As concerns this clone: The sample holds other DNA sequences that translate to the same CDR3. V gene TRBV7-9 combines with J gene TRBJ1-6; TRBD1 aligns across 9 bases. J was trimmed by 3 bases and V by 3 bases; bases with no gene match: 6. This CDR3 has 17 amino acids. Germline V CDR1 and CDR2: SEHNR, FQNEAQ (reference sequence). CDR3 protein: CASSFTGGADYNSPLHF. CDR3 bases: TGTGCCAGCAGCTTTACAGGGGGCGCCGACTATAATTCACCCCTCCACTTT.

This chain joins TRBV14 and TRBJ1-2; possibly TRBD1 for D (6 bases). V was trimmed by 2 bases and J by 2 bases, leaving 12 bases between them. Germline V gene lookup returns CDR1 SGHDN and CDR2 FVKESK. CDR3 length equals 15 residues. Here the CDR3 DNA reads TGTGCCAGCAGCCAACTTCCACAGGGCAACTATGGCTACACCTTC. It yields the protein CASSQLPQGNYGYTF. The full variable domain, with the rest looked up from reference TRBV14 and TRBJ1-2, is EAGVTQFPSHSVIEKGQTVTLRCDPISGHDNLYWYRRVMGKEIKFLLHFVKESKQDESGMPNNRFLAERTGGTYSTLKVQPAELEDSGVYFCASSQLPQGNYGYTFGSGTRLTVV.

The rearrangement links TRBV25-1 to TRBJ1-2; 10 positions agree with TRBD1. The CDR3 totals 13 residues. In germline, CDR1 is MGHDK, CDR2 SYGVNS. Unmatched junction bases numbered 3, after V lost 4 bases and J lost 7 bases. The chain's CDR3 is CASSVRDRGGYTF. The CDR3 DNA reads as TGTGCCAGCAGTGTTCGGGACAGGGGTGGCTACACCTTC.

The chain is built from TRBV5-4 and TRBJ2-3, with 7 bases fitting TRBD2. The J segment lost 2 bases and the V segment lost 0 bases, leaving 6 bases of the junction unmatched. CDR1 is SGHNT, CDR2 YYREEE, per germline (reference sequence). CDR3 length: 16 residues. CDR3 region: CASSLERGGITDTQYF. The CDR3 region has the DNA TGTGCCAGCAGCTTGGAGCGCGGGGGAATCACAGATACGCAGTATTTT.

The chain uses TRBV2 and TRBJ2-1, with a tentative D call TRBD1 (6 bases). The germline CDR1 and CDR2 sequences are SNHLY and FYNNEI. Trimming removed 7 bases from V and 10 bases from J, with 20 bases in between. CDR3 size: 14 residues. The CDR3 loop reads CASMENRESIEQFF. As DNA, the CDR3 is TGTGCCAGCATGGAGAACAGGGAGTCCATCGAGCAGTTCTTC.

This rearrangement joins TRBV5-1 to TRBJ2-5; 8 bases align to TRBD2. The ends lost 5 bases at V and 11 bases at J; junction bases unmatched: 11. Germline V gene lookup returns CDR1 SGHRS and CDR2 YFSETQ. This CDR3 contains 13 residues. Here the CDR3 reads CASSPGTSSEQYF. DNA for the CDR3: TGCGCCAGCAGTCCCGGGACTAGTTCGGAGCAGTACTTC.

V gene TRBV6-5 combines with J gene TRBJ1-2; D unclear. Germline CDR1 MNHEY, CDR2 SVGAGI. This CDR3 has 12 residues. V shed 8 bases and J shed 3 bases, with 10 bases lying between them. Here the CDR3 reads CASFSLDYGYTF. The CDR3 DNA reads TGTGCCAGCTTTAGTCTTGACTATGGCTACACCTTC.

The chain carries TRBV4-1 and TRBJ2-5; a possible D gene is TRBD2 (7 bases). The CDR3 is made up of 16 amino acids. Trimming shortened V by 0 bases and J by 5 bases, and 16 bases separated the two germline ends. In germline, CDR1 is MGHRA, CDR2 YSYEKL. CDR3 sequence: CASSQDWGRGRETQYF. CDR3 DNA sequence: TGCGCCAGCAGCCAAGACTGGGGGCGGGGGCGGGAGACCCAGTACTTC.

This chain links TRBV7-2 with TRBJ2-1; 10 bases map to TRBD2. This CDR3 has 17 amino acids. Looked up from germline, CDR1 is SGHTA and CDR2 is FQGNSA. Trimming cost V 1 base and J 0 bases; bases outside gene matches: 3. The CDR3 reads CASSLGPSGSSYNEQFF. The CDR3 nucleotides read TGTGCCAGCAGCTTAGGTCCTAGCGGGAGCTCCTACAATGAGCAGTTCTTC.

CDR3 region: CATTAGGKDTEAFF. The CDR3, as DNA: TGCGCCACCACGGCGGGGGGGAAAGACACTGAAGCTTTCTTT. J is TRBJ1-1 and V is TRBV5-1; weak D call: TRBD1 (5 bases). V lost 9 bases and J lost 3, with 18 bases in between. This CDR3 is built from 14 residues. Germline V gene data show CDR1 as SGHRS and CDR2 as YFSETQ.

This rearrangement joins TRBV7-9 to TRBJ1-2; possibly TRBD1 for D (6 bases). The CDR3 length is 13 residues. V was pared by 4 bases and J by 2 bases, with 8 bases between. Germline CDR1 is SEHNR and CDR2 is FQNEAQ (reference sequence). CDR3 in DNA: TGTGCCAGCAGCTCGGACAGCAACTATGGCTACACCTTC. Residues: CASSSDSNYGYTF.

The chain carries TRBV7-2 and TRBJ1-2, with a tentative D call TRBD1 (6 bases). The germline CDR1 and CDR2 sequences are SGHTA and FQGNSA. The CDR3 loop spans 15 amino acids. Deletions cut 1 base from V and 2 bases from J, with 11 bases between. For the CDR3, the DNA is TGTGCCAGCAGCTTAGGGGGGGGCATGAACTATGGCTACACCTTC. Encoded protein: CASSLGGGMNYGYTF.

This sequence joins TRBV10-1 and TRBJ1-2; D gene ambiguous. V dropped 2 bases and J dropped 4 bases, with 8 bases sitting between them. CDR3 size: 13 residues. Germline CDR1 WNHNN, CDR2 SYGVQD (reference sequence). In nucleotides, the CDR3 is TGCGCCAGCAGTGAGAACTTACCCTATGGCTACACCTTC. Translated: CASSENLPYGYTF.

The chain is built from TRBV5-1 and TRBJ2-1; 8 bases map to TRBD1. V trimming: 4 bases; J trimming: 6 bases; junction bases outside the gene matches: 9. Germline V gives CDR1 SGHRS, CDR2 YFSETQ. The CDR3 extends over 15 amino acids. Here the CDR3 reads CASSPGTGNFNEQFF. The CDR3 DNA reads as TGCGCCAGCAGCCCCGGGACAGGAAATTTCAATGAGCAGTTCTTC.

The rearrangement links TRBV7-2 to TRBJ2-7; 10 bases are shared with TRBD2. With V trimmed by 5 bases and J by 6 bases, 7 bases remained unmatched. Germline assignment: CDR1 SGHTA and CDR2 FQGNSA. The CDR3 has 14 residues. The DNA for the CDR3 is TGTGCCAGCAGCACGGGACTAGCGACCGTCGAGCAGTACTTC. Protein: CASSTGLATVEQYF.

The rearrangement joins TRBV6-6 to TRBJ2-1; no clear D. This CDR3 has 15 residues. Germline loops: CDR1 MNHNY, CDR2 SVGAGI (reference sequence). Trimming cost V 4 bases and J 0 bases, with 10 bases left between them. Here the CDR3 DNA reads TGTGCCAGCAGTTCGCGGAGTAGCTCCTACAATGAGCAGTTCTTC. It is translated as CASSSRSSSYNEQFF.